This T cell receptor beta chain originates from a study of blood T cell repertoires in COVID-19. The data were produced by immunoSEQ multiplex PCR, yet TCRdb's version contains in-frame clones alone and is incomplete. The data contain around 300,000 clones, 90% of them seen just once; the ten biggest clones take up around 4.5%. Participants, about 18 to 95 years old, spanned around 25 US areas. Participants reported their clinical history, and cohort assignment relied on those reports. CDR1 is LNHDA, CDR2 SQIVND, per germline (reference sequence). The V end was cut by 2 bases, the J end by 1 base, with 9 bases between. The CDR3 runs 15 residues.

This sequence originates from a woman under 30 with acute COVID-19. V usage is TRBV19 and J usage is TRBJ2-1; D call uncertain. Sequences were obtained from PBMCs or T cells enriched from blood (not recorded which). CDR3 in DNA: TGTGCCAGTAGTATAATCCGGAGTTCCTACAATGAGCAGTTCTTC. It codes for CASSIIRSSYNEQFF. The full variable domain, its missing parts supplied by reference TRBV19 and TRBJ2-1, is DGGITQSPKYLFRKEGQNVTLSCEQNLNHDAMYWYRQDPGQGLRLIYYSQIVNDFQKGDIAEGYSVSREKKESFPLTVTSAQKNPTAFYLCASSIIRSSYNEQFFGPGTRLTVL.